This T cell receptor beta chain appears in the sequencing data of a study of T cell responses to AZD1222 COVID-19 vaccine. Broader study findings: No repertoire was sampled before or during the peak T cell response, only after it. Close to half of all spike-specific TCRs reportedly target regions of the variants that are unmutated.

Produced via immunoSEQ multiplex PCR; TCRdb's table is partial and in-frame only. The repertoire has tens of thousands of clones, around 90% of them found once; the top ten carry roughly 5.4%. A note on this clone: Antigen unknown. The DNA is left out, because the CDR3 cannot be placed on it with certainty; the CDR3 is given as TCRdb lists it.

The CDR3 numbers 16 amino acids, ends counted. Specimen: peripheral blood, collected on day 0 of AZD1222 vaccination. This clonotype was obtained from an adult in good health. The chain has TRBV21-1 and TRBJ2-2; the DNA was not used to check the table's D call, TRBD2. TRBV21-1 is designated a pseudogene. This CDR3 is CASSKWASGIAGELFF.